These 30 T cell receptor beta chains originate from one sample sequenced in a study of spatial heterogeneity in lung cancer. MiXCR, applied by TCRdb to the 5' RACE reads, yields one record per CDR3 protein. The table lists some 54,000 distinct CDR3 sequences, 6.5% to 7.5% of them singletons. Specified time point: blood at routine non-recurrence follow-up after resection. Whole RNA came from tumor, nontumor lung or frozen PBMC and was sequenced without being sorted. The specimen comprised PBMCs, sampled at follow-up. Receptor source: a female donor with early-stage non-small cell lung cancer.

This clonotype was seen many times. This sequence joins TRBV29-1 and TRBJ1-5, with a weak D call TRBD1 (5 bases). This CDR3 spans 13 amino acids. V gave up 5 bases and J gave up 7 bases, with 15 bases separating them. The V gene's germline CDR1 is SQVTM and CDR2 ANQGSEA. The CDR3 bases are TGCAGCGTTCGGGACCATCAGGGCCAGCCCCAGCATTTT. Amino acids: CSVRDHQGQPQHF.

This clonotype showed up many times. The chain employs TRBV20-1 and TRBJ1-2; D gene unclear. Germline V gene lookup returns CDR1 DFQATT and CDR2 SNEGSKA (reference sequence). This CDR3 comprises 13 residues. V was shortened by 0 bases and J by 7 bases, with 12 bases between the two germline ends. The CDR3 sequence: CSARDYKALGYTF. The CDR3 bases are TGCAGTGCTAGAGACTACAAGGCCCTTGGCTACACCTTC.

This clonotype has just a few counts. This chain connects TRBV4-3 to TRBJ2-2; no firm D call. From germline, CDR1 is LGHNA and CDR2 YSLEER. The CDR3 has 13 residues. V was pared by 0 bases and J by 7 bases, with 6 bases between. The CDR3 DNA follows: TGCGCCAGCAGCCAAGATCTCGGCGGGGAGCTGTTTTTT. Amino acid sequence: CASSQDLGGELFF.

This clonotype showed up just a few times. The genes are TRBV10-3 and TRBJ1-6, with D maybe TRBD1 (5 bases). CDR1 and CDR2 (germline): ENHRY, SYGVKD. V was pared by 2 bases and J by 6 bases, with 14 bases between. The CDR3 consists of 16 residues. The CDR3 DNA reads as TGTGCCATCAGTGAGAGGGAACAGGATTCTAATTCACCCCTCCACTTT. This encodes CAISEREQDSNSPLHF.

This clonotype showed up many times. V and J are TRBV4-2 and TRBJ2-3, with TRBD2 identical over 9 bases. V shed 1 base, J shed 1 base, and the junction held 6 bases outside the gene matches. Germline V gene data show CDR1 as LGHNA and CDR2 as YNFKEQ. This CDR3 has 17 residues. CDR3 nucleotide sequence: TGTGCCAGCAGCCAAGTAGGAGCGGGGGGTGGCACAGATACGCAGTATTTT. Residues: CASSQVGAGGGTDTQYF.

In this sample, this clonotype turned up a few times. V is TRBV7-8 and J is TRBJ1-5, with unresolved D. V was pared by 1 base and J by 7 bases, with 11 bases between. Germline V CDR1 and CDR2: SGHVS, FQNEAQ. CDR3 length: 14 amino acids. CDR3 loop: CASSLVSGGQPQHF. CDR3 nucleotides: TGTGCCAGCAGCTTAGTTTCGGGTGGACAGCCCCAGCATTTT.

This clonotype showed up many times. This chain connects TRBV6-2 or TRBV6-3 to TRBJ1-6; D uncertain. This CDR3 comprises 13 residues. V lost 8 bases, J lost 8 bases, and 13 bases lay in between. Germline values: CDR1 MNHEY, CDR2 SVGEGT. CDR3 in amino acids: CASVLFGDSPLHF. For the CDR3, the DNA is TGTGCCAGCGTACTCTTTGGGGATTCACCCCTCCACTTT.

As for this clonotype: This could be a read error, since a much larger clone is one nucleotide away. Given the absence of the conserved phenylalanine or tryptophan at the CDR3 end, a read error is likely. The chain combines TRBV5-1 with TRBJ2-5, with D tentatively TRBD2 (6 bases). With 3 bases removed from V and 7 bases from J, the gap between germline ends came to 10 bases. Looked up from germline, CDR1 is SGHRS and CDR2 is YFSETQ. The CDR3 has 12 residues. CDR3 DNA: TGCGCCAGCAGCTGGGACTTCGGGACCCAGTACATC. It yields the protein CASSWDFGTQYI.

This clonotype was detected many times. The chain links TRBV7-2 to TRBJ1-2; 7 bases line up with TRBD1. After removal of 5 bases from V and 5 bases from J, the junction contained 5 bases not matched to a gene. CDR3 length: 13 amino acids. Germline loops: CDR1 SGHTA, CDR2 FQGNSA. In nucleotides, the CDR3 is TGTGCCAGCAGCGCGGGACAGCAGTATGGCTACACCTTC. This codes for CASSAGQQYGYTF.

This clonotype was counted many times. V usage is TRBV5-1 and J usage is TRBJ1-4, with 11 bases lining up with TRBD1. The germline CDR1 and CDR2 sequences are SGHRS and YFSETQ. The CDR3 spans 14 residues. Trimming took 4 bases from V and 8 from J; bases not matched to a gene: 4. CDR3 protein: CASSKGQGDEKLFF. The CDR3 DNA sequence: TGCGCCAGCAGCAAGGGACAGGGGGACGAAAAACTGTTTTTT.

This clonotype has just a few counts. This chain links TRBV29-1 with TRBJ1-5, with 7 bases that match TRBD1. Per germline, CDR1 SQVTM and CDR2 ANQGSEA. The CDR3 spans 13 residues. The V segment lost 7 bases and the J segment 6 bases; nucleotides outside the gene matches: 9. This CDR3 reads CSANDRVGQPQHF. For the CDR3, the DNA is TGCAGCGCTAACGACAGGGTTGGTCAGCCCCAGCATTTT. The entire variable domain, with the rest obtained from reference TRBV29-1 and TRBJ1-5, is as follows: SAVISQKPSRDICQRGTSLTIQCQVDSQVTMMFWYRQQPGQSLTLIATANQGSEATYESGFVIDKFPISRPNLTFSTLTVSNMSPEDSSIYLCSANDRVGQPQHFGDGTRLSIL.

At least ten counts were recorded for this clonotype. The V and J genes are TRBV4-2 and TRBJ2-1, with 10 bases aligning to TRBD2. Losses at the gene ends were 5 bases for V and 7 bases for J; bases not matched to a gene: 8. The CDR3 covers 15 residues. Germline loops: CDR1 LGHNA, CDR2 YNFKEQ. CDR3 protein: CASSYSGGAENEQFF. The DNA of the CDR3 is TGTGCCAGCAGCTACAGCGGGGGGGCCGAGAATGAGCAGTTCTTC.

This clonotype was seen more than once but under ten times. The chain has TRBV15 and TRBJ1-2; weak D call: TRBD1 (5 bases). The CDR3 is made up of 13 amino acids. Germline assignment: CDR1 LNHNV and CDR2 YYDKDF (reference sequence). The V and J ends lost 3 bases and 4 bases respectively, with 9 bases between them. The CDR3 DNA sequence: TGTGCCACCAGCAGCGGACACCTCTATGGCTACACCTTC. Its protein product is CATSSGHLYGYTF.

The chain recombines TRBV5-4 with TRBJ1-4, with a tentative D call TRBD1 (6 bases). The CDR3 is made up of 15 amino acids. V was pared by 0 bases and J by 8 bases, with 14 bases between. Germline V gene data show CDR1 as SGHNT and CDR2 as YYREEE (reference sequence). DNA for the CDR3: TGTGCCAGCAGCTTGGAAGGGGACATAGGGGAAAAACTGTTTTTT. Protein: CASSLEGDIGEKLFF.

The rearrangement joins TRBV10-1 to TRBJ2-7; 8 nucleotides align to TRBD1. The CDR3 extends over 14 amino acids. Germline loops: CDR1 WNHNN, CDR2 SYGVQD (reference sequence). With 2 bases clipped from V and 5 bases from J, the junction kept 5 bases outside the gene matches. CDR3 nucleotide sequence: TGCGCCAGCAGTGAGCGGACAGGGAACAACGAGCAGTACTTC. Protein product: CASSERTGNNEQYF.

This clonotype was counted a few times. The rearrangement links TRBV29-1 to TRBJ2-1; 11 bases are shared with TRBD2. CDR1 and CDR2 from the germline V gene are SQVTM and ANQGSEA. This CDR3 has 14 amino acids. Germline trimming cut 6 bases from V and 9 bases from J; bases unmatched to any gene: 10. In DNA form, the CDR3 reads TGCAGCGTGATTGTAGCGGGGGGGCCTGCTGAGCAGTTCTTC. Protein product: CSVIVAGGPAEQFF.

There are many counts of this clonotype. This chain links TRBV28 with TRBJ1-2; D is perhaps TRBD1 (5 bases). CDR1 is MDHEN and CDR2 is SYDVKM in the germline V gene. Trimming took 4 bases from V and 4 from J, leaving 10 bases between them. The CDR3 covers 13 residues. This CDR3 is CASSSGRFYGYTF. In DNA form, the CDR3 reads TGTGCCAGCAGTTCGGGGCGGTTCTATGGCTACACCTTC.

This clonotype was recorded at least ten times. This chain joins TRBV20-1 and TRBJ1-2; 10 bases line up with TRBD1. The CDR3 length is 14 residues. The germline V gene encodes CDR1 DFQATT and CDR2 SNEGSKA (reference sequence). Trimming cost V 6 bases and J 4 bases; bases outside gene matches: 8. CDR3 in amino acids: CSAMDRGITYGYTF. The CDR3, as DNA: TGCAGTGCAATGGACAGGGGGATCACCTATGGCTACACCTTC.

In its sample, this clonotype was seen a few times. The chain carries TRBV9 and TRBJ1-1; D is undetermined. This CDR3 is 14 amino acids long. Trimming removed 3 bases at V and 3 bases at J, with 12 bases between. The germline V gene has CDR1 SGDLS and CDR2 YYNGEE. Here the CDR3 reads CASSALPGYTEAFF. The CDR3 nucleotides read TGTGCCAGCAGCGCACTACCAGGATACACTGAAGCTTTCTTT.

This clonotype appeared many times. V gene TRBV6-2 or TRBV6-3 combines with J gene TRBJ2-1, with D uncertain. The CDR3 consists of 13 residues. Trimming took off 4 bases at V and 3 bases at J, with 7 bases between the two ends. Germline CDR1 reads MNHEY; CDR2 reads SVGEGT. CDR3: CASSSYSYNEQFF. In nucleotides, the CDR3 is TGTGCCAGCAGTTCCTACAGCTACAATGAGCAGTTCTTC.

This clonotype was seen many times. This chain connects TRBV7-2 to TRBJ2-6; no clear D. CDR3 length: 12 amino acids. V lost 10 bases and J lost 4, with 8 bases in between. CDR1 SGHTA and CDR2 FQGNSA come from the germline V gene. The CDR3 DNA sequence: TGTGCCATGACGGCAGGGGCCAACGTCCTGACTTTC. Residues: CAMTAGANVLTF.

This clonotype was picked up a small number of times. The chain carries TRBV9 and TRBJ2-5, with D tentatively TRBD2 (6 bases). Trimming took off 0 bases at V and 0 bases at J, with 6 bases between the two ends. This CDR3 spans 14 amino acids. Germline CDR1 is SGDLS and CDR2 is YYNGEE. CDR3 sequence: CASSVAGDQETQYF. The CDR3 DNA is TGTGCCAGCAGCGTAGCGGGGGACCAAGAGACCCAGTACTTC.

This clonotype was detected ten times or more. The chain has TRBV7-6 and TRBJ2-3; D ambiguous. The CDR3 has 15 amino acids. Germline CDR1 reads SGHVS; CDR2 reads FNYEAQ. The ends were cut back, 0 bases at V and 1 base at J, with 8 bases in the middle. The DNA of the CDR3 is TGTGCCAGCAGCTTAGCGCTAGGCCGCACAGATACGCAGTATTTT. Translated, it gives CASSLALGRTDTQYF. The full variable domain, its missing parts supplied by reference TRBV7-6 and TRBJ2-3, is GAGVSQSPRYKVTKRGQDVALRCDPISGHVSLYWYRQALGQGPEFLTYFNYEAQQDKSGLPNDRFSAERPEGSISTLTIQRTEQRDSAMYRCASSLALGRTDTQYFGPGTRLTVL.

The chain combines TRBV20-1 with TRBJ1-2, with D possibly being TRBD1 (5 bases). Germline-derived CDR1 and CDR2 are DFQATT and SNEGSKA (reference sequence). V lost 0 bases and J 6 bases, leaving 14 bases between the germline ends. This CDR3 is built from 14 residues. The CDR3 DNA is TGCAGTGCTAGAGATTTTCGACAGCTCCATGGCTACACCTTC. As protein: CSARDFRQLHGYTF.

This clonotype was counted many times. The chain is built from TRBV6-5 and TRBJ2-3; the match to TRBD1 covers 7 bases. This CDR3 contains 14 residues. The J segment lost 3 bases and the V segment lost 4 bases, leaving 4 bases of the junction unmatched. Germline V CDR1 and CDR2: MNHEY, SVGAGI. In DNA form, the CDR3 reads TGTGCCAGCAGTTGGCAGGGGGTTACAGATACGCAGTATTTT. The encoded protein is CASSWQGVTDTQYF.

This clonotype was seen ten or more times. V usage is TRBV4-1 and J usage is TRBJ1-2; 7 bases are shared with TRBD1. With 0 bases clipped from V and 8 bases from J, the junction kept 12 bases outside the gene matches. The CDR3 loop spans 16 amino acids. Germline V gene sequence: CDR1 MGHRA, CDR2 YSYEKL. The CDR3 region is CASSQDHRQGVWGYTF. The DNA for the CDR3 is TGCGCCAGCAGCCAAGATCATAGACAGGGAGTGTGGGGCTACACCTTC.

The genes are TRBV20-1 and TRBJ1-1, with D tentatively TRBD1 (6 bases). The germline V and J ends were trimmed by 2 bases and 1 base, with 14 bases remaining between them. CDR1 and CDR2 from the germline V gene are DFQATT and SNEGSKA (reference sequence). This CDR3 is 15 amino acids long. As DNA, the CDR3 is TGCAGTGCTAGATCAGCCGGGACAACGAACACTGAAGCTTTCTTT. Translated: CSARSAGTTNTEAFF.

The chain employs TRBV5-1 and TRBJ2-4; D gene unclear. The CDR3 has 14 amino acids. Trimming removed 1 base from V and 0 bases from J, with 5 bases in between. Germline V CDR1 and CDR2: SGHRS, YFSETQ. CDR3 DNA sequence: TGCGCCAGCAGCTTGTACGTAGCCAAAAACATTCAGTACTTC. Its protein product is CASSLYVAKNIQYF.

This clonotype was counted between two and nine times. The CDR3 sequence is CSARASGTASYTF. The CDR3 bases are TGCAGTGCTAGAGCCTCCGGGACAGCGAGCTACACCTTC. The chain uses TRBV20-1 and TRBJ1-2; TRBD1 agrees at 7 bases. Trimming took 1 base from V and 9 from J; bases not matched to a gene: 8. This CDR3 spans 13 amino acids. CDR1 and CDR2 (germline): DFQATT, SNEGSKA (reference sequence).

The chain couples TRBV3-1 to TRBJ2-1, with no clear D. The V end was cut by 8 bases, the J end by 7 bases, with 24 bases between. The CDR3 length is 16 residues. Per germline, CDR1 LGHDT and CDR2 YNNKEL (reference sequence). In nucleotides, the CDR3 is TGTGCCAGCGGCGACCTTCGGCAGGCGTTTGGGAATGAGCAGTTCTTC. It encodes CASGDLRQAFGNEQFF.